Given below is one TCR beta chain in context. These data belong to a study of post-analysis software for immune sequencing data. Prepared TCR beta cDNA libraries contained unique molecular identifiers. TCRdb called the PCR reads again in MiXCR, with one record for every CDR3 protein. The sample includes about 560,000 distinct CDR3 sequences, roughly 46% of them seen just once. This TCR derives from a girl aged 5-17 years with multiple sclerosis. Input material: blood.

The CDR3 bases are TGCAGTGCTAGCGCCCCCCCTCTTGGCTGGGGCTACACCTTC. Translating gives CSASAPPLGWGYTF. The gene calls are TRBV20-1 and TRBJ1-2; D not certain. The germline CDR1 and CDR2 sequences are DFQATT and SNEGSKA (reference sequence). With 3 bases removed from V and 8 bases from J, the gap between germline ends came to 19 bases. The CDR3 is 14 residues long.